Listed here is a single T cell receptor beta chain. Antigen: not known. The sample originates from a study of early T cells in non-severe SARS-CoV-2 infection. Study results and limitations: Database matching using VDJdb favored anti-spike CD8 responses, with private and CD4 specificities left missing.

TCRdb called the 5' RACE reads again in MiXCR, with one record for every CDR3 protein. The sample carries approximately 35,000 distinct CDR3 sequences, around 4.1% recorded once. The CDR3 has 13 amino acids. Trimming stripped 3 bases from V and 4 bases from J, with 7 bases between. Sequenced sample: whole blood. This TCR derives from an adult who was a healthcare worker with PCR-confirmed SARS-CoV-2 infection or an uninfected control (not recorded which). The J gene is TRBJ2-1, the V gene TRBV12-3 or TRBV12-4; either TRBD1 or TRBD2 may supply D (5 bases each). The CDR3 is CASSFGGYNEQFF. In nucleotides, the CDR3 is TGTGCCAGCAGTTTTGGGGGTTACAATGAGCAGTTCTTC.